The 9 T cell receptor beta chains in this list originate from one sample, sequenced in a study of radiotherapy plus CTLA-4 blockade in lung cancer. Profiled with immunoSEQ multiplex PCR; TCRdb holds only in-frame clones, not every one. Of roughly 120,000 clones in the sample, 81% are singletons; the top ten hold about 3.3%. Here the sequenced sample was peripheral blood, taken from a patient treated with radiotherapy plus ipilimumab. These TCRs come from a human donor with non-small cell lung cancer that progressed on radiotherapy plus ipilimumab. Some clones in this sample may be carry-over from other donors' samples.

The chain uses TRBV19 and TRBJ1-6; D not resolved. The CDR3 contains 14 residues. The V gene lost 10 bases and the J gene lost 7 bases, with 17 bases spanning the gap. Germline V gives CDR1 LNHDA, CDR2 SQIVND (reference sequence). The CDR3 DNA reads TGTGCCACCGCTCCATTTAGTGGAAATTCACCCCTCCACTTT. Encoded protein: CATAPFSGNSPLHF.

The chain joins TRBV11-2 to TRBJ1-6; D is perhaps TRBD1 (6 bases). The germline CDR1 and CDR2 sequences are SGHAT and FQNNGV. V gave up 2 bases and J gave up 6 bases, with 11 bases separating them. This CDR3 comprises 15 residues. The CDR3 spells CASSLTGRGNSPLHF. DNA of the CDR3: TGTGCCAGCAGCTTAACTGGCAGGGGTAATTCACCCCTCCACTTT.

The chain couples TRBV30 to TRBJ2-2; a weak D match, TRBD1 (6 bases). The CDR3 runs 16 residues. Germline loops: CDR1 GTSNPN, CDR2 SVGIG (reference sequence). With 3 bases removed from V and 1 base from J, the gap between germline ends came to 15 bases. The CDR3 loop is CAWSLWGQGNTGELFF. CDR3 bases: TGTGCCTGGAGCCTTTGGGGGCAGGGGAACACCGGGGAGCTGTTTTTT.

The chain combines TRBV7-3 with TRBJ2-3; D gene ambiguous. Trimming took off 1 base at V and 1 base at J, with 9 bases between the two ends. The germline V gene has CDR1 SGHTA and CDR2 FQGTGA. This CDR3 is built from 15 residues. The CDR3 sequence is CASSLSGVGTDTQYF. Written as DNA, the CDR3 is TGTGCCAGCAGCTTAAGTGGGGTAGGCACAGATACGCAGTATTTT.

This clone was seen just once. The identical CDR3 is also encoded by other nucleotide sequences in the sample. The chain couples TRBV18 to TRBJ2-7; D is ambiguous. Per the germline V gene, CDR1 is KGHSH and CDR2 is LQKENI. Trimming took 3 bases from V and 2 from J, leaving 8 bases between them. This CDR3 contains 13 residues. The CDR3 region has the DNA TGTGCCAGCTCACCCGCTGGGCCCTACGAGCAGTACTTC. The encoded protein is CASSPAGPYEQYF.

CDR3 sequence reads: CASSPPGRAPGYGYTF. Written as DNA, the CDR3 is TGTGCCAGCTCACCACCCGGTCGGGCCCCGGGGTATGGCTACACCTTC. The rearrangement uses TRBV18 and TRBJ1-2; D gene uncertain. CDR1 and CDR2 from the germline V gene are KGHSH and LQKENI. V lost 0 bases, J lost 5 bases, and 16 bases lay in between. This CDR3 is 16 amino acids long. The full variable domain, completed using reference TRBV18 and TRBJ1-2, is NAGVMQNPRHLVRRRGQEARLRCSPMKGHSHVYWYRQLPEEGLKFMVYLQKENIIDESGMPKERFSAEFPKEGPSILRIQQVVRGDSAAYFCASSPPGRAPGYGYTFGSGTRLTVV.

The chain employs TRBV27 and TRBJ2-7, with 9 bases that match TRBD1. Germline CDR1 and CDR2: MNHEY and SMNVEV (reference sequence). The CDR3 has 14 residues. J gave up 5 bases and V 5 bases, and 7 bases lay outside the gene matches. The CDR3, as DNA: TGTGCCAGCAGTGGACAGGGGTTGATCCACGAGCAGTACTTC. This gives the protein CASSGQGLIHEQYF.

On this clone itself: The junction does not match germline at one end; this may be a read error. This chain links TRBV19 with TRBJ1-5, with D uncertain. Germline lookup yields CDR1 LNHDA and CDR2 SQIVND (reference sequence). The CDR3 consists of 12 residues. The CDR3 coding sequence is TGTGCCAGCAGTAGATCGAATCAGCCCCAGCATTTT. Amino acids: CASSRSNQPQHF.

This clone was picked up one time. The gene calls are TRBV7-2 and TRBJ1-1; D is perhaps TRBD1 (6 bases). Germline V gene data show CDR1 as SGHTA and CDR2 as FQGNSA. Trimming stripped 5 bases from V and 3 bases from J, with 16 bases between. The CDR3 contains 15 residues. CDR3 loop: CASSLRTDRHTEAFF. CDR3 DNA: TGTGCCAGCAGCCTCCGGACAGACCGGCACACTGAAGCTTTCTTT.